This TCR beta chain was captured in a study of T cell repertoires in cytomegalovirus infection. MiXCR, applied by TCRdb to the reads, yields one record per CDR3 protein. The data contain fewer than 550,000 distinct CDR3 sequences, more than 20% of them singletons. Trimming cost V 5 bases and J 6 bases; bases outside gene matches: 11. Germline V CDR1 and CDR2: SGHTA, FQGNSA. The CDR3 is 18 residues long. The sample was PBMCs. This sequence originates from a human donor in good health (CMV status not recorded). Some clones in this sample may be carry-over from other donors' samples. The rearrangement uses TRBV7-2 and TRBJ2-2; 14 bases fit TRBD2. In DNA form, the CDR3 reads TGTGCCAGCAGCGCCTTGGGGACTAGCGGGAGTTGGGCCGGGGAGCTGTTTTTT. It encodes CASSALGTSGSWAGELFF.